This entry is about one TCR beta chain. No antigen is known for it. This specimen comes from a study of T-cell reconstitution after alpha-beta-depleted transplantation in children. V was clipped by 5 bases and J by 2 bases, with 11 bases between them. The CDR3 loop spans 14 amino acids. Germline-derived CDR1 and CDR2 are MDHEN and SYDVKM. A library of TCRbeta sequences, prepared with unique molecular identifiers, was generated. TCRdb analysed the PCR reads with MiXCR anew, one entry per CDR3 protein. The sample lists roughly 490,000 distinct CDR3 sequences, more than 9.5% seen once, with 14% in the top ten. Points from the study as a whole: Expanded graft clones numbering several hundred reportedly gave rise to alpha-beta T cells about two months after transplant. Some patients' high day-60 TCRbeta diversity was traced to surviving recipient T cells and thymic progenitors. By one year post-transplant, T-cell counts and diversity largely arose from T cells that were newly produced.

Sequencing used PBMCs, mostly from graft donor cells, obtained 180 days after TCRalphabeta/CD19-depleted stem cell transplant. The rearrangement uses TRBV28 and TRBJ2-3, with D unresolved. The source is a female patient aged 2-9 years who had a stem cell transplant for aplastic anemia, so the T cells may come from the graft donor. CDR3 amino acids: CASSLDISTDTQYF. The CDR3 DNA reads as TGTGCCAGCAGTCTAGACATTTCCACAGATACGCAGTATTTT.